This TCR beta chain is drawn from a study of blood T cell repertoires in COVID-19. Study summary: COVID-19 samples from acute and convalescent phases originated in the United States, Italy and Spain.

Libraries were prepared by immunoSEQ multiplex PCR; TCRdb keeps only in-frame clonotypes and omits some of them. The table shows under 300,000 clones, with around nine tenths occurring only once. V lost 2 bases to trimming and J lost 7 bases, with 18 bases between them. This CDR3 is 16 amino acids long. Per germline, CDR1 MNHEY and CDR2 SMNVEV (reference sequence). What the recovered Cohort 3 donors had was two negative PCRs, clearance, or symptom resolution. The sequence was obtained from a woman under 30 who had recovered from COVID-19. The sample was PBMCs or T cells enriched from blood (not recorded which). The chain couples TRBV27 to TRBJ2-1, with a weak D call TRBD2 (6 bases). CDR3 sequence: CASSLSENSRGNEQFF. In DNA form, the CDR3 reads TGTGCCAGCAGTTTAAGCGAGAACTCCCGGGGGAATGAGCAGTTCTTC.